This entry lists 14 T cell receptor beta chains sequenced from one sample in a study of T cell repertoires in cytomegalovirus infection. TCRdb re-called the reads through MiXCR, storing one row per CDR3 protein. In the table there are 150,000 or so distinct CDR3 sequences, less than 25% of which are singletons. Input material: PBMCs. All receptors derive from a human donor in good health (CMV status not recorded). Some clones in this sample may be carry-over from other donors' samples.

For this clonotype: At one end the junction does not follow the germline gene, possibly because of a read error. V usage is TRBV28 and J usage is TRBJ2-3; TRBD2 aligns across 9 bases. The CDR3 consists of 15 residues. In germline, CDR1 is MDHEN, CDR2 SYDVKM. This CDR3 reads CASSFDAGGTDTHYF. The CDR3 DNA sequence: TGTGCCAGCAGTTTCGATGCGGGGGGGACAGATACGCATTATTTT.

The chain uses TRBV6-5 and TRBJ1-6; no definite D call. Germline V gives CDR1 MNHEY, CDR2 SVGAGI. V lost 8 bases to trimming and J lost 5 bases, with 4 bases between them. The CDR3 covers 11 residues. Here the CDR3 DNA reads TGTGCCAGCGGTGATAATTCACCCCTCCACTTT. This translates into CASGDNSPLHF.

This clonotype appeared many times. The rearrangement links TRBV20-1 to TRBJ1-4; D might be TRBD1 (5 bases). V dropped 6 bases and J dropped 2 bases, with 16 bases sitting between them. The germline V gene has CDR1 DFQATT and CDR2 SNEGSKA (reference sequence). This CDR3 spans 15 amino acids. The CDR3 DNA is TGCAGTGCGCCGCGTGGGGGAGGCACTAATGAAAAACTGTTTTTT. Its translation: CSAPRGGGTNEKLFF.

This clonotype was seen repeatedly, ten times or more. J is TRBJ1-6 and V is TRBV7-2; 7 nucleotides match TRBD1. Germline loops: CDR1 SGHTA, CDR2 FQGNSA. V lost 4 bases to trimming and J lost 12 bases; unmatched junction nucleotides: 12. The CDR3 is 15 amino acids. CDR3 nucleotides: TGTGCCAGCAGCTCAACCGGGACAGTAATGTTACCCCTCCACTTT. Protein: CASSSTGTVMLPLHF. The complete variable domain, with remaining parts taken from reference TRBV7-2 and TRBJ1-6, reads GAGVSQSPSNKVTEKGKDVELRCDPISGHTALYWYRQSLGQGLEFLIYFQGNSAPDKSGLPSDRFSAERTGGSVSTLTIQRTQQEDSAVYLCASSSTGTVMLPLHFGNGTRLTVT.

Ten or more counts support this clonotype. The chain employs TRBV7-2 and TRBJ2-3; D not certain. V lost 5 bases and J lost 2, with 5 bases in between. The CDR3 spans 12 residues. The V gene's germline CDR1 is SGHTA and CDR2 FQGNSA. The CDR3 loop is CASSPTTDTQYF. The CDR3 DNA follows: TGTGCCAGCAGCCCTACCACAGATACGCAGTATTTT. Looking up the rest from reference TRBV7-2 and TRBJ2-3 gives the full variable domain: GAGVSQSPSNKVTEKGKDVELRCDPISGHTALYWYRQSLGQGLEFLIYFQGNSAPDKSGLPSDRFSAERTGGSVSTLTIQRTQQEDSAVYLCASSPTTDTQYFGPGTRLTVL.

This clonotype was counted only a few times. This sequence joins TRBV3-1 and TRBJ1-1; D possibly corresponds to TRBD1 (5 bases). The V and J ends lost 1 base and 1 base respectively, with 10 bases between them. This CDR3 is 15 amino acids long. Germline loops: CDR1 LGHDT, CDR2 YNNKEL (reference sequence). Here the CDR3 DNA reads TGTGCCAGCAGCCAAGTTGGGCAGGGGAACACTGAAGCTTTCTTT. This encodes CASSQVGQGNTEAFF.

The CDR3 coding sequence is TGTGCCAGCACCCCACAGGGGGCTCTTTCCTACGAGCAGTACTTC. The encoded protein is CASTPQGALSYEQYF. V is TRBV11-2 and J is TRBJ2-7, with TRBD1 matching 9 bases. The germline CDR1 and CDR2 sequences are SGHAT and FQNNGV. This CDR3 is 15 amino acids long. V shed 7 bases, J shed 1 base, and the junction held 8 bases outside the gene matches.

This clonotype turned up a few times. CDR3 protein: CASSIGLGRWGGTGNTEAFF. CDR3 coding DNA: TGTGCCAGTAGTATTGGCCTGGGCCGGTGGGGGGGGACGGGGAACACTGAAGCTTTCTTT. The V gene is TRBV19, the J gene TRBJ1-1; TRBD1 might be the D (5 bases). Germline assignment: CDR1 LNHDA and CDR2 SQIVND (reference sequence). This CDR3 spans 20 amino acids. V shed 3 bases and J shed 1 base, with 27 bases lying between them. The full variable domain, completed using reference TRBV19 and TRBJ1-1, is DGGITQSPKYLFRKEGQNVTLSCEQNLNHDAMYWYRQDPGQGLRLIYYSQIVNDFQKGDIAEGYSVSREKKESFPLTVTSAQKNPTAFYLCASSIGLGRWGGTGNTEAFFGQGTRLTVV.

This clonotype has ten or more counts. This sequence joins TRBV6-1 and TRBJ2-7, with D unresolved. Germline V lookup: CDR1 MNHNS, CDR2 SASEGT. The CDR3 is 13 residues long. Trimming took off 2 bases at V and 1 base at J, with 6 bases between the two ends. The CDR3 nucleotides are TGTGCCAGCAGTGAATCTGGATCCTACGAGCAGTACTTC. Translating gives CASSESGSYEQYF.

J is TRBJ1-5 and V is TRBV29-1, with D uncertain. The CDR3 loop spans 12 amino acids. Trimming pared 4 bases from V and 4 bases from J, leaving 8 bases between. The germline V gene has CDR1 SQVTM and CDR2 ANQGSEA. DNA for the CDR3: TGCAGCGTTGGGCCCCAAAATCAGCCCCAGCATTTT. Translated: CSVGPQNQPQHF.

As for this clonotype: The junction differs from germline at one of its ends, possibly a read error. The chain is built from TRBV6-2 or TRBV6-3 and TRBJ2-2, with D perhaps assigned TRBD1 or TRBD2 (5 bases each). Germline CDR1 MNHEY, CDR2 SVGEGT. The CDR3 sequence is 14 residues long. The CDR3: CASSYGGPPGELFF. DNA for the CDR3: TGTGCCAGCAGTTACGGGGGACCCCCCGGAGAGCTGTTTTTT.

The chain is built from TRBV12-3 or TRBV12-4 and TRBJ1-2; D uncertain. With 2 bases removed from V and 8 bases from J, the gap between germline ends came to 15 bases. This CDR3 comprises 14 residues. CDR3 region: CASSLRSGRGGYTF. The CDR3 bases are TGTGCCAGCAGTTTAAGATCAGGCCGCGGGGGCTACACCTTC.

The chain recombines TRBV7-3 with TRBJ2-5; D is possibly TRBD1 or TRBD2 (6 bases each). Looked up from germline, CDR1 is SGHTA and CDR2 is FQGTGA. The CDR3 runs 15 residues. V was shortened by 2 bases and J by 5 bases, with 15 bases between the two germline ends. This CDR3 reads CASSLSGLGGETQYF. In DNA, the CDR3 is TGTGCCAGCAGCTTATCGGGCCTAGGGGGGGAGACCCAGTACTTC.

The chain couples TRBV12-3 or TRBV12-4 to TRBJ2-5; 9 nucleotides match TRBD1. This CDR3 comprises 14 residues. V gave up 6 bases and J gave up 5 bases; unmatched junction bases: 7. CDR3 nucleotide sequence: TGTGCCAGCAGGGAACAGGGGGCGGATGAGACCCAGTACTTC. It yields the protein CASREQGADETQYF.